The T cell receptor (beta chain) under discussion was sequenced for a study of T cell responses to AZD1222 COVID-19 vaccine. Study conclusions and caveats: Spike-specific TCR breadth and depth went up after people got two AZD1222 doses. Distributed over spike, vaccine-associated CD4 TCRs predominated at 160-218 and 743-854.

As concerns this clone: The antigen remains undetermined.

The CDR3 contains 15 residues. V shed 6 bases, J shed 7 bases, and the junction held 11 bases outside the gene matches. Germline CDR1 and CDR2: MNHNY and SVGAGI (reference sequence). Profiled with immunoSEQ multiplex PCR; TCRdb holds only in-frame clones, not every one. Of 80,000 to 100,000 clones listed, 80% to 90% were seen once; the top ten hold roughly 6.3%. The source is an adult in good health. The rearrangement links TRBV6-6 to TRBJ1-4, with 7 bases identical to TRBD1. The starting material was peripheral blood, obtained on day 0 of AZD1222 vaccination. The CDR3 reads CASSIDRAQGEKLFF. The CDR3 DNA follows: TGTGCCAGCAGCATCGACAGGGCTCAGGGTGAAAAACTGTTTTTT.